This entry is about one T cell receptor beta chain. Its antigen is not identified. The entry originates in a study of PD-1 blockade in classical Hodgkin lymphoma. CDR3 length equals 15 residues. Germline V gene sequence: CDR1 ENHRY, CDR2 SYGVKD. Between the trimmed V and J ends, which lost 2 bases and 6 bases, there was a span of 17 bases. Overall study findings and caveats: By C4D1 there was a significant rise in CD4+ TCR diversity but not in CD8+ TCR diversity. Patients starting nivolumab less than 1 year after ASCT had lower diversity and were excluded from later analyses. According to reports, newly diagnosed patients had lower baseline TCR diversity than healthy donors, and relapsed/refractory patients had lower baseline TCR diversity still. Complete responders matched newly diagnosed patients in baseline diversity.

The assay was immunoSEQ multiplex PCR, and TCRdb's table has in-frame clones only and misses some. This table has about 43,000 clones, approximately 70% appearing once. All patients experienced relapse after autologous stem cell transplantation, and brentuximab vedotin exposure was variable. The TCR was taken from a human donor with classical Hodgkin lymphoma. V is TRBV10-3 and J is TRBJ2-7, with D tentatively TRBD2 (6 bases). The material was peripheral blood mononuclear cells (PBMCs), obtained at baseline. The CDR3 DNA reads as TGTGCCATCAGTGAGGCGGGGACTCACTCGGGCGAGCAGTACTTC. It codes for CAISEAGTHSGEQYF.